This T cell receptor (beta chain) was documented in a study of blood T cell repertoires in COVID-19. Across the whole study: Sites across the United States, Italy and Spain contributed samples from acute and convalescent COVID-19. T cells, B-cell-depleted T cells, or PBMCs supplied cDNA or gDNA.

The germline CDR1 and CDR2 sequences are SGHRS and YFSETQ. Germline trimming cut 4 bases from V and 1 base from J; bases unmatched to any gene: 3. CDR3 length: 14 amino acids. In the authors' methods: From reference gene primer amplification, estimates of nucleated cell counts were derived. Sequencing was performed with immunoSEQ multiplex PCR; in TCRdb, only in-frame clones are kept and a portion is missing. That table gives V, J and clone size, and the DNA gave D and trimming. This table holds hundreds of thousands of clones, 80% to 90% found once. Resolution of symptoms, clearance, or two negative PCRs was present in recovered Cohort 3 donors.

This chain connects TRBV5-1 to TRBJ2-5, with 8 bases that match TRBD2. The sample comprised PBMCs or T cells enriched from blood (not recorded which). The clonotype comes from a man aged 30 to 45 who had recovered from COVID-19. CDR3 loop: CASSKAGVQETQYF. DNA of the CDR3: TGCGCCAGCAGCAAAGCGGGGGTCCAAGAGACCCAGTACTTC. Filled out from reference TRBV5-1 and TRBJ2-5, the complete variable domain reads KAGVTQTPRYLIKTRGQQVTLSCSPISGHRSVSWYQQTPGQGLQFLFEYFSETQRNKGNFPGRFSGRQFSNSRSEMNVSTLELGDSALYLCASSKAGVQETQYFGPGTRLLVL.